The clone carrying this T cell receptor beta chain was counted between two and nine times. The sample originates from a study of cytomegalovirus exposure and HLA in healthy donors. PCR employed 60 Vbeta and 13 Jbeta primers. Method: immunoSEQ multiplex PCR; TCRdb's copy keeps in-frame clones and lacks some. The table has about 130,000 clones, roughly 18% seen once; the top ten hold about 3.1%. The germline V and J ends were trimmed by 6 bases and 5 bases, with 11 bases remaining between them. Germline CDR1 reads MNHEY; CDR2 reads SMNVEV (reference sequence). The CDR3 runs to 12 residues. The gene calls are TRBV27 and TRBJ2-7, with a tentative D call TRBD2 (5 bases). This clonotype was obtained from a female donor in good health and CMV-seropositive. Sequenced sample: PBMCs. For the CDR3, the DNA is TGTGCCAGCAGCCCCCGGGGAGACGAGCAGTACTTC. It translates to CASSPRGDEQYF.